These T cell receptor beta chains were read from a single sample in a study of blood T cell repertoires in COVID-19. The assay was immunoSEQ multiplex PCR, and TCRdb's table has in-frame clones only and misses some. The sample lists about 240,000 clones, about four fifths seen once, with more than 9.5% in the top ten. Sequenced input: peripheral blood. The source of these receptors is a woman of 80 years or more with acute or convalescent COVID-19. CDR3s include the opening cysteine and the closing phenylalanine or tryptophan. D genes are given only for firm matches. Not all rows give a size; the values are once, few, many and, for expanded clones, a class.

TRBJ1-5 - - TRBV19 CASSIGGVQPQHF TGTGCCAGTAGTATCGGGGGGGTTCAGCCCCAGCATTTT
TRBJ2-7 - - TRBV6-1 CASSEVPGSYEQYF TGTGCCAGCAGTGAAGTCCCGGGATCCTACGAGCAGTACTTC
TRBJ2-2 - - TRBV2 CASSERGMPNTGELFF TGTGCCAGCAGTGAACGGGGGATGCCAAACACCGGGGAGCTGTTTTTT
TRBJ1-1 - - TRBV19 CASSTLTGKLTEAFF TGTGCCAGTAGTACCTTAACAGGGAAATTGACTGAAGCTTTCTTT
TRBJ1-1 - once TRBV25-1 CASSEVRVGTEAFF TGTGCCAGCAGTGAAGTCAGGGTGGGCACTGAAGCTTTCTTT
TRBJ1-5 TRBD1 - TRBV6-5 CASSPGTGNFQPQHF TGTGCCAGCAGCCCCGGGACAGGGAACTTTCAGCCCCAGCATTTT
TRBJ1-5 - - TRBV4-1 CASSQVHGEGGSNQPQHF TGCGCCAGCAGCCAAGTCCACGGGGAGGGGGGTAGCAATCAGCCCCAGCATTTT
TRBJ1-6 TRBD1 - TRBV3-1/TRBV3-2 CASSTGQGTSPLHF TGTGCCAGCAGTACAGGACAGGGTACTTCACCCCTCCACTTT
TRBJ1-6 TRBD1 - TRBV24-1 CATRDRVDSPLHF TGTGCCACCAGGGACAGGGTGGATTCACCCCTCCACTTT
TRBJ1-4 TRBD1 - TRBV4-1 CASSQAGQGVGKLFF TGCGCCAGCAGCCAGGCCGGACAGGGGGTAGGAAAACTGTTTTTT
TRBJ2-1 TRBD1 - TRBV5-1 CASSLGAGTGNNEQFF TGCGCCAGCAGCTTGGGAGCCGGGACAGGGAACAATGAGCAGTTCTTC
TRBJ2-7 TRBD1 - TRBV7-9 CATGTAGASEQYF TGCGCAACGGGGACAGCCGGGGCTAGTGAGCAGTACTTC
TRBJ1-2 TRBD1 - TRBV3-1/TRBV3-2 CASSQQGAGGYTF TGTGCCAGCAGCCAACAGGGGGCAGGAGGCTACACCTTC
TRBJ1-1 - - TRBV6-5 CASTKPGVNTEAFF TGTGCCAGCACCAAACCAGGGGTGAACACTGAAGCTTTCTTT
TRBJ1-1 - - TRBV19 CASSIAGAQAFF TGTGCCAGTAGTATCGCAGGGGCGCAAGCTTTCTTT
TRBJ2-7 TRBD1 few TRBV18 CASSPGGTGTGSYEQYF TGTGCCAGCTCACCGGGGGGAACGGGGACAGGGTCGTACGAGCAGTACTTC
TRBJ2-7 - - TRBV14 CASSQVRGEQYF TGTGCCAGCAGCCAAGTTAGAGGGGAGCAGTACTTC
TRBJ2-3 TRBD2 - TRBV5-1 CASSLGPSGSSTDTQYF TGCGCCAGCAGCTTGGGCCCTAGCGGATCTAGCACAGATACGCAGTATTTT
TRBJ2-7 - - TRBV28 CAVGAGRGAYEQYF TGTGCCGTCGGGGCGGGGAGGGGGGCATACGAGCAGTACTTC
TRBJ2-7 TRBD1 - TRBV25-1 CASSGGPPGQARGEQYF TGTGCCAGCAGTGGGGGTCCCCCGGGACAGGCACGGGGCGAGCAGTACTTC
TRBJ1-5 TRBD1 - TRBV7-6 CASSLGQGAGQPQHF TGTGCCAGCAGCCTGGGACAGGGGGCCGGTCAGCCCCAGCATTTT
TRBJ1-2 - - TRBV5-4 CASTLPAPGYGYTF TGTGCCAGCACCCTGCCGGCCCCAGGATATGGCTACACCTTC
TRBJ1-2 TRBD1 few TRBV5-4 CASSPGQGTDGYTF TGTGCCAGCAGCCCAGGACAGGGGACCGATGGCTACACCTTC
TRBJ2-7 TRBD1 once TRBV27 CASSSRAGTGDPYEQYF TGTGCCAGCAGTTCCCGAGCCGGGACAGGGGACCCCTACGAGCAGTACTTC
TRBJ1-3 - - TRBV9 CASSPMGREAGNTIYF TGTGCCAGCAGCCCAATGGGACGGGAGGCTGGAAACACCATATATTTT
TRBJ1-2 - - TRBV6-4 CASSDRTVTLNYGYTF TGTGCCAGCAGTGACCGGACAGTTACTCTTAACTATGGCTACACCTTC
TRBJ2-1 - - TRBV12-5 CASHGGNEQFF TGTGCTAGTCACGGCGGCAATGAGCAGTTCTTC
TRBJ1-5 - few TRBV28 CASSPTSTGTQHF TGTGCCAGCAGCCCAACGTCGACCGGGACCCAGCATTTT
TRBJ2-6 TRBD1 - TRBV6-4 CASGDRVGGANVLTF TGTGCCAGCGGAGACAGGGTAGGTGGGGCCAACGTCCTGACTTTC
TRBJ1-2 - - TRBV6-5 CASSQNLQGRYGYTF TGTGCCAGCAGTCAAAACCTACAGGGTCGCTATGGCTACACCTTC
TRBJ1-4 - - TRBV12-5 CASGTGHVRPRSPMGNEKLFF TGTGCTAGTGGTACCGGACACGTTCGTCCCCGAAGCCCGATGGGTAATGAAAAACTGTTTTTT
TRBJ1-1 - - TRBV30 CAWSVVEFKEAFF TGTGCCTGGAGTGTGGTAGAATTTAAAGAAGCTTTCTTT
TRBJ2-2 - - TRBV6-5 CASSYSQIARELFF TGTGCCAGCAGTTACTCACAGATTGCCCGGGAGCTGTTTTTT
TRBJ1-6 TRBD1 - TRBV2 CASSRGQGFSPLHF TGTGCCAGCAGTAGGGGACAGGGATTTTCACCCCTCCACTTT
TRBJ1-6 TRBD1 - TRBV28 CASSLRDRDNSPLHF TGTGCCAGCAGTTTGCGGGACAGGGACAACTCACCCCTCCACTTT
TRBJ1-5 - - TRBV6-6 CASSYGGGRGNQPQHF TGTGCCAGCAGTTACGGGGGGGGGCGAGGTAATCAGCCCCAGCATTTT
TRBJ1-3 - - TRBV2 CASSGGTGGNTIYF TGTGCCAGCAGCGGAGGGACTGGTGGAAACACCATATATTTT
TRBJ1-2 TRBD1 - TRBV27 CASSPRGRQGYTF TGTGCCAGCAGTCCGAGGGGGCGCCAGGGCTACACCTTC
TRBJ2-5 TRBD1 - TRBV7-8 CASSPRGDRGAETQYF TGTGCCAGCAGCCCGAGGGGGGACAGGGGCGCGGAGACCCAGTACTTC
TRBJ1-3 - - TRBV10-2 CASKEPSTDTIYF TGCGCCAGCAAGGAGCCCTCAACGGACACCATATATTTT
TRBJ2-1 TRBD2 - TRBV2 CASSSTSRTSGNEQFF TGTGCCAGCAGCTCCACCTCCCGGACTAGCGGGAATGAGCAGTTCTTC
TRBJ1-1 TRBD1 once TRBV29-1 CRGDRGGYTEAFF TGCAGGGGTGACAGGGGAGGGTACACTGAAGCTTTCTTT
TRBJ1-1 TRBD1 - TRBV5-6 CASSGRQGVTEAFF TGTGCCAGCAGCGGCCGACAGGGAGTCACTGAAGCTTTCTTT
TRBJ2-5 TRBD1 - TRBV9 CASSARQGTVLTETQYF TGTGCCAGCAGCGCCCGACAGGGTACCGTCTTGACGGAGACCCAGTACTTC
TRBJ2-2 TRBD1 - TRBV6-5 CASSSTVGTVTGELFF TGTGCCAGCAGTTCGACCGTAGGGACAGTCACCGGGGAGCTGTTTTTT
TRBJ2-1 TRBD1 - TRBV11-1 CASRGQGPSSYNEQFF TGTGCCAGCAGAGGACAGGGGCCCAGCTCCTACAATGAGCAGTTCTTC
TRBJ2-3 - - TRBV11-2 CASSLRGKGDTDTQYF TGTGCCAGCAGCTTACGGGGGAAAGGGGACACAGATACGCAGTATTTT
TRBJ2-6 TRBD1 - TRBV6-6 CASSYSGQGGANVLTF TGTGCCAGCAGTTACTCGGGACAGGGTGGGGCCAACGTCCTGACTTTC
TRBJ2-3 - - TRBV5-1 CASSLESAPDTQYF TGCGCCAGCAGCTTGGAAAGCGCCCCAGATACGCAGTATTTT
TRBJ2-7 - - TRBV7-2 CASSLGGGRGYEQYF TGTGCCAGCAGCTTAGGGGGGGGCCGAGGGTACGAGCAGTACTTC
TRBJ1-5 TRBD1 - TRBV28 CASSLIGQGSNQPQHF TGTGCCAGCAGTTTAATCGGACAGGGTAGCAATCAGCCCCAGCATTTT
TRBJ2-7 - - TRBV5-1 CASREGYEQYF TGCGCCAGCCGGGAAGGATACGAGCAGTACTTC
TRBJ2-2 TRBD1 - TRBV27 CASSFADRGHSGELFF TGTGCCAGCAGTTTCGCGGACAGGGGGCATTCCGGGGAGCTGTTTTTT
TRBJ1-2 - - TRBV12-2 CASRLAPCGYTF TGTGCAAGTCGCTTAGCCCCATGTGGCTACACCTTC
TRBJ1-5 - - TRBV19 CASSITLAGNQPQHF TGTGCCAGTAGTATAACTTTGGCGGGGAATCAGCCCCAGCATTTT
TRBJ1-4 TRBD1 - TRBV27 CASSLSGPRQGTIEEKLFF TGTGCCAGCAGTTTATCAGGTCCGCGACAGGGGACTATAGAGGAAAAACTGTTTTTT